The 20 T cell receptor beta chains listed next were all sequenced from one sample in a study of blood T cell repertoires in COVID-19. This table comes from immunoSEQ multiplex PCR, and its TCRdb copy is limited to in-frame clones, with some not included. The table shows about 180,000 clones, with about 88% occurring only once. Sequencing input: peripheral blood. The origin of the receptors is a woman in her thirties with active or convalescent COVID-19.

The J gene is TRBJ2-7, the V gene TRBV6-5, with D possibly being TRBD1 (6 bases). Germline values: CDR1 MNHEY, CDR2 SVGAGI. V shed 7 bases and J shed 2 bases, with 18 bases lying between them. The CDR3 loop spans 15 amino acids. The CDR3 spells CASTYVTGSTYEQYF. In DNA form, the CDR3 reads TGTGCCAGCACCTACGTGACAGGAAGTACCTACGAGCAGTACTTC.

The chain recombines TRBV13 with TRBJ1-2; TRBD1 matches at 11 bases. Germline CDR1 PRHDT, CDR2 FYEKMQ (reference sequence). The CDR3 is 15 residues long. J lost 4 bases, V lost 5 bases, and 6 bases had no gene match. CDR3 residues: CASSEGQGDSYGYTF. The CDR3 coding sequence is TGTGCCAGCAGCGAGGGACAGGGGGATTCCTATGGCTACACCTTC.

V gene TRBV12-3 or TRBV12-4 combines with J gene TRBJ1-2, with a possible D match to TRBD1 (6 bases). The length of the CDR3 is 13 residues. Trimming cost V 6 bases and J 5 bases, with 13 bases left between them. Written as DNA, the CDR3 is TGTGCCAGCAGCCAATCGACAGGTTATGGCTACACCTTC. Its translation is CASSQSTGYGYTF.

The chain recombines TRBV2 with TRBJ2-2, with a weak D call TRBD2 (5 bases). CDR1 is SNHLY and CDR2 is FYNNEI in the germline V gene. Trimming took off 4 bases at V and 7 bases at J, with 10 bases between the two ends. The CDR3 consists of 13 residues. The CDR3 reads CASSGTPHGELFF. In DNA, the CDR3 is TGTGCCAGCAGTGGGACTCCTCACGGGGAGCTGTTTTTT.

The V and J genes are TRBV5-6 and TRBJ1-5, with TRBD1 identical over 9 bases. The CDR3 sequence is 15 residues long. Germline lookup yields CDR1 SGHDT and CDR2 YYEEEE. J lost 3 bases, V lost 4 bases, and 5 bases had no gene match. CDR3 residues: CASSPGTGYNQPQHF. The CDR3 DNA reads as TGTGCCAGCAGCCCCGGGACAGGGTACAATCAGCCCCAGCATTTT.

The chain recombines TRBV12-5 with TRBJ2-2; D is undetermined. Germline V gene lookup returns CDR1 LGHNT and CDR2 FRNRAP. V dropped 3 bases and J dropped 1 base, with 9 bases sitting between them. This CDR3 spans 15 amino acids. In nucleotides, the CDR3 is TGTGCTAGTGGTTTAGAGGCCCAGAACACCGGGGAGCTGTTTTTT. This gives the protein CASGLEAQNTGELFF.

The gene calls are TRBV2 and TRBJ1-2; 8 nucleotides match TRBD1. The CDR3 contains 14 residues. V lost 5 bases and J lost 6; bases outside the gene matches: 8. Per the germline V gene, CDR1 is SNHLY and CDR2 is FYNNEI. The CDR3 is CASSLVQGAHGYTF. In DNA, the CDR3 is TGTGCCAGCAGTCTCGTTCAGGGGGCGCATGGCTACACCTTC.

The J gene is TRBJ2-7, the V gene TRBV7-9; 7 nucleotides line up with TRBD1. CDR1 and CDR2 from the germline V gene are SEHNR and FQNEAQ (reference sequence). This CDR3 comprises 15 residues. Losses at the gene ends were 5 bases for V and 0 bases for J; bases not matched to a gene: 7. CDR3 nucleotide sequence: TGTGCCAGCAGCCCTCCTGACAGGGACTCCTACGAGCAGTACTTC. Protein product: CASSPPDRDSYEQYF.

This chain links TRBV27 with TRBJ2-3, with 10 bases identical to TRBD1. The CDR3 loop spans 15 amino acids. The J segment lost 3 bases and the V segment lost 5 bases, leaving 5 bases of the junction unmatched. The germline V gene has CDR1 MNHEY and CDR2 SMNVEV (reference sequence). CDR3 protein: CASSDRGLTTDTQYF. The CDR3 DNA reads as TGTGCCAGCAGTGACAGGGGGCTTACGACAGATACGCAGTATTTT.

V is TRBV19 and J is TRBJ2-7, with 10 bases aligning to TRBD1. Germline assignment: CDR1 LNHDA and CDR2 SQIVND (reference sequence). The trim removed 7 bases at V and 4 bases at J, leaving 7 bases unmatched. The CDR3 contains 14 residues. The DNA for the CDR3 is TGTGCCAGTACTACCGGGACAGGGGCGTACGAGCAGTACTTC. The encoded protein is CASTTGTGAYEQYF.

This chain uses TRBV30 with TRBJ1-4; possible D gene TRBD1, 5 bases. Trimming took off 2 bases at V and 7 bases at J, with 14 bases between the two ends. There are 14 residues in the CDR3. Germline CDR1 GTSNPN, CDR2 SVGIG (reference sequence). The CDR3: CAWSTGDFGEKLFF. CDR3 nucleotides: TGTGCCTGGAGTACTGGGGACTTTGGTGAAAAACTGTTTTTT.

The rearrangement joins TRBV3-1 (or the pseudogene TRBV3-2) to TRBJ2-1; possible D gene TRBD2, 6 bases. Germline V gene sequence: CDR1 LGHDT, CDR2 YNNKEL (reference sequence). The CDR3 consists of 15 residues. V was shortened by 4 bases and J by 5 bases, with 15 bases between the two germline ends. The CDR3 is CASSRTNQWHNEQFF. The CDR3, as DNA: TGTGCCAGCAGCCGGACTAACCAGTGGCACAATGAGCAGTTCTTC.

CDR3 in DNA: TGTGCCAGCAGTTATGGGGAGCGCTACGAGCAGTACTTC. The encoded protein is CASSYGERYEQYF. The rearrangement joins TRBV6-2 or TRBV6-3 to TRBJ2-7; the D gene is possibly TRBD2 (5 bases). CDR3 size: 13 residues. V was trimmed by 3 bases and J by 3 bases, leaving 9 bases between them. The germline CDR1 and CDR2 sequences are MNHEY and SVGEGT.

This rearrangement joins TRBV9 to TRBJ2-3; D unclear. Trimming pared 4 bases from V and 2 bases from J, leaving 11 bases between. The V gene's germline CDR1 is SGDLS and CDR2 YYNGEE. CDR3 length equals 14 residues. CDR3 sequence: CASSLRTNTDTQYF. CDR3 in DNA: TGTGCCAGCAGCCTCAGAACTAACACAGATACGCAGTATTTT.

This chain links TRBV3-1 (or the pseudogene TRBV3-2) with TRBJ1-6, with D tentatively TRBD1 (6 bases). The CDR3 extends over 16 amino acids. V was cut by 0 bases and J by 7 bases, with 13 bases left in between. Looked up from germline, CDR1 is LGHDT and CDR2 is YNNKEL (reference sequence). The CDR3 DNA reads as TGTGCCAGCAGCCAAGATTTCCGGGGGGCAAATTCACCCCTCCACTTT. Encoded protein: CASSQDFRGANSPLHF.

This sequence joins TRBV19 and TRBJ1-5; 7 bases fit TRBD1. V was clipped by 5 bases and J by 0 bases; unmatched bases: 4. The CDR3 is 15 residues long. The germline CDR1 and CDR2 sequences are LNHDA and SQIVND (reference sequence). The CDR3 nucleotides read TGTGCCAGTAGTGGGACAGCATATAGCAATCAGCCCCAGCATTTT. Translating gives CASSGTAYSNQPQHF.

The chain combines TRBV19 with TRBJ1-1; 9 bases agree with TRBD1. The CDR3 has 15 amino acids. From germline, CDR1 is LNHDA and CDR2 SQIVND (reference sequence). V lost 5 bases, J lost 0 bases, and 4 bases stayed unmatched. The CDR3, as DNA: TGTGCCAGTAGTGCGGGACAGGGAATGAACACTGAAGCTTTCTTT. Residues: CASSAGQGMNTEAFF. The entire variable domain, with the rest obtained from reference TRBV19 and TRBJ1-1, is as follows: DGGITQSPKYLFRKEGQNVTLSCEQNLNHDAMYWYRQDPGQGLRLIYYSQIVNDFQKGDIAEGYSVSREKKESFPLTVTSAQKNPTAFYLCASSAGQGMNTEAFFGQGTRLTVV.

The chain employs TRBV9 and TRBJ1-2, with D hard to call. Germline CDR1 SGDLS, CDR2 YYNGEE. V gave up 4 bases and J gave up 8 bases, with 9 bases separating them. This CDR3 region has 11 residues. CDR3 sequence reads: CASSPGRGYTF. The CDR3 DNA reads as TGTGCCAGCAGCCCCGGTCGCGGCTACACCTTC.

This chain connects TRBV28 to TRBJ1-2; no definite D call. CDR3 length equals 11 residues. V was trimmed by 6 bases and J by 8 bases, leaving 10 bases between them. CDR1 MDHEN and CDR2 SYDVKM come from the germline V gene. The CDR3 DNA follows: TGTGCCAGCAGACCTGATCAGGGCTACACCTTC. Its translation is CASRPDQGYTF.

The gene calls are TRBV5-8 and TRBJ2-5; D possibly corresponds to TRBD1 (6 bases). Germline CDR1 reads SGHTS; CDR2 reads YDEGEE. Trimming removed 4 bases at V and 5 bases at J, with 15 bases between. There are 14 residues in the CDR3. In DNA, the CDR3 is TGTGCCAGCAGCCAAGAAACAGGGACGGAGACCCAGTACTTC. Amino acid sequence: CASSQETGTETQYF.